This TCR beta chain was documented in a study of lymphopenia after photon versus proton radiotherapy. Study observations and caveats: Post-nadir TCR diversity decline inversely tracked overall survival among those who died. Relative stability marked proton patients; photon patients lost diversity and naive cells. After lymphocyte nadir, photon-treated repertoires showed oligoclonal expansion, especially CD8+ Temra.

TCRdb keeps only in-frame clones here, not all; method: immunoSEQ multiplex PCR. The data show roughly 13,000 clones, about 88% seen once. Germline V gives CDR1 ENHRY, CDR2 SYGVKD. The V segment lost 4 bases and the J segment 4 bases; nucleotides outside the gene matches: 0. The CDR3 is made up of 14 amino acids. On this clone: Its specificity is not known.

J is TRBJ2-2 and V is TRBV10-3, with 10 bases matching TRBD2. Sequencing used peripheral blood, obtained from a patient treated with photon-based radiotherapy. The source of this sequence is a man in his fifties or sixties with pancreatic cancer. CDR3 in amino acids: CAISGTSGTGELFF. In nucleotides, the CDR3 is TGTGCCATCAGTGGGACTAGCGGCACCGGGGAGCTGTTTTTT.